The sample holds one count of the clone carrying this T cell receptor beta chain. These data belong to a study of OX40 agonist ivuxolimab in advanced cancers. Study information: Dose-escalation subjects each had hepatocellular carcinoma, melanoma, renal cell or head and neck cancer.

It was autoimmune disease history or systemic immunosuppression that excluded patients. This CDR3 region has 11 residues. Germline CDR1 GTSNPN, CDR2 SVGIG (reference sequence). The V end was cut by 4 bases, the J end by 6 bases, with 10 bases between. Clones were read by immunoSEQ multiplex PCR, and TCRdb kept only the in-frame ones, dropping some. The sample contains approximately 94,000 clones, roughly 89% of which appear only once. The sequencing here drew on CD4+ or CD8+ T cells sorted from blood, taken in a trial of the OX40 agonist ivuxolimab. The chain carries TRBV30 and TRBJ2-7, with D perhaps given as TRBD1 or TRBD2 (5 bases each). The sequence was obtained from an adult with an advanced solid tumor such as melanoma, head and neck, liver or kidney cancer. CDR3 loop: CAWTFGAEQYF. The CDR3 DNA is TGTGCCTGGACGTTCGGGGCCGAGCAGTACTTC.